These 24 T cell receptor beta chains share one sample of origin, sequenced in a study of blood T cell repertoires in COVID-19 (dated by TCRdb to the early 2020s). The method was the immunoSEQ multiplex PCR assay. TCRdb obtained this table from immuneACCESS and retained in-frame rearrangements with V and J assigned. These tables miss some clones; where compared with another copy, unresolved V genes account for less than half of the shortfall, and the remainder is unexplained. For this sample the table gives roughly 150,000 clones, of which approximately 86% were detected only once. In total, the top ten clones hold less than 5% of the sample. Sequenced input: PBMCs or T cells enriched from blood (not recorded which). These receptors were collected from a woman between 40 and 55 years old who had been exposed to COVID-19.

This clone was counted only a few times. The chain combines TRBV3-1 (or the pseudogene TRBV3-2) with TRBJ2-7, with D unclear. The CDR3 covers 14 residues. With 7 bases removed from V and 5 bases from J, the gap between germline ends came to 18 bases. Germline lookup yields CDR1 LGHDT and CDR2 YNNKEL (reference sequence). The CDR3 nucleotides read TGTGCCAGCACGCAGGTCGTTACGTCCAACGAGCAGTACTTC. As protein: CASTQVVTSNEQYF.

The chain has TRBV4-3 and TRBJ1-5, with D possibly TRBD1 on 5 matching bases. CDR1 is LGHNA, CDR2 YSLEER, per germline. Trimming removed 0 bases from V and 6 bases from J, with 12 bases in between. The CDR3 totals 15 residues. CDR3 coding DNA: TGCGCCAGCAGCCAAGATCGGCAGGGCGGTCAGCCCCAGCATTTT. This gives the protein CASSQDRQGGQPQHF.

Here the CDR3 reads CASSFTGGSNQPQHF. In nucleotides, the CDR3 is TGTGCCAGCAGCTTTACAGGGGGGAGCAATCAGCCCCAGCATTTT. This chain uses TRBV11-2 with TRBJ1-5, with 8 nucleotides matching TRBD1. V was pared by 3 bases and J by 1 base, with 2 bases of the junction left unmatched. Germline CDR1 is SGHAT and CDR2 is FQNNGV. This CDR3 is 15 amino acids long.

This clone has just one count. The J gene is TRBJ1-2, the V gene TRBV6-5; D perhaps matches TRBD1 (6 bases). Germline V CDR1 and CDR2: MNHEY, SVGAGI. The CDR3 has 13 residues. Trimming pared 0 bases from V and 8 bases from J, leaving 10 bases between. CDR3 loop: CASSYSNRDGYTF. CDR3 DNA sequence: TGTGCCAGCAGTTACTCAAACAGGGACGGCTACACCTTC.

The gene calls are TRBV28 and TRBJ2-7, with D perhaps TRBD1 (7 bases). This CDR3 region has 15 residues. Trimming removed 1 base at V and 5 bases at J, with 15 bases between. Germline V gene sequence: CDR1 MDHEN, CDR2 SYDVKM. The CDR3 nucleotides are TGTGCCAGCAGTTTATCGGTCAGGGGGGTCCACGAGCAGTACTTC. Its protein product is CASSLSVRGVHEQYF. Full variable domain (outside the CDR3, taken from reference TRBV28 and TRBJ2-7): DVKVTQSSRYLVKRTGEKVFLECVQDMDHENMFWYRQDPGLGLRLIYFSYDVKMKEKGDIPEGYSVSREKKERFSLILESASTNQTSMYLCASSLSVRGVHEQYFGPGTRLTVT.

The chain uses TRBV27 and TRBJ2-3; maybe TRBD2 (5 bases). Germline values: CDR1 MNHEY, CDR2 SMNVEV (reference sequence). V was clipped by 7 bases and J by 5 bases, with 16 bases between them. The CDR3 consists of 14 residues. This chain's CDR3 is CASKRRVGLDTQYF. CDR3 DNA sequence: TGTGCCAGCAAACGGCGGGTGGGTCTAGATACGCAGTATTTT.

This chain joins TRBV10-3 and TRBJ1-3; D uncertain. The CDR3 has 13 residues. From germline, CDR1 is ENHRY and CDR2 SYGVKD. V shed 7 bases and J shed 7 bases, with 14 bases lying between them. The CDR3 reads CAITGSSRNTIYF. In nucleotides, the CDR3 is TGTGCCATCACTGGGTCCTCTAGGAACACCATATATTTT.

The V gene is TRBV10-1, the J gene TRBJ1-5; TRBD1 might be the D (5 bases). Trimming left V 8 bases short and J 3 bases short, with 11 bases between. Germline CDR1 and CDR2: WNHNN and SYGVQD (reference sequence). The CDR3 has 13 residues. The DNA of the CDR3 is TGCGCCAGCTCAGACAGTCTCAATCAGCCCCAGCATTTT. Encoded protein: CASSDSLNQPQHF.

The V call is TRBV4-2, the J call TRBJ2-5, with 14 bases aligning to TRBD2. This CDR3 contains 18 residues. V trimming: 1 base; J trimming: 5 bases; junction bases outside the gene matches: 9. Per germline, CDR1 LGHNA and CDR2 YNFKEQ. The CDR3 DNA follows: TGTGCCAGCAGCCAAGCCCGACTAGCGGGGGGGCTACTGGAGACCCAGTACTTC. The encoded protein is CASSQARLAGGLLETQYF.

The chain carries TRBV6-1 and TRBJ1-4; TRBD1 matches at 11 bases. Germline lookup yields CDR1 MNHNS and CDR2 SASEGT. J was trimmed by 10 bases and V by 3 bases; bases with no gene match: 10. This CDR3 contains 16 residues. The CDR3 sequence is CASSDSLDRGRVKLFF. DNA for the CDR3: TGTGCCAGCAGTGATTCCCTGGACAGGGGGCGCGTAAAACTGTTTTTT.

The V gene is TRBV20-1, the J gene TRBJ2-3; no reliable D call. Germline assignment: CDR1 DFQATT and CDR2 SNEGSKA (reference sequence). V lost 4 bases and J 8 bases, leaving 10 bases between the germline ends. The CDR3 spans 11 residues. CDR3 sequence: CSANIRGTQYF. The CDR3, as DNA: TGCAGTGCTAACATCAGAGGTACGCAGTATTTT.

The genes are TRBV4-1 and TRBJ1-2; D remains ambiguous. The CDR3 extends over 16 amino acids. Trimming shortened V by 3 bases and J by 0 bases, and 14 bases separated the two germline ends. Germline loops: CDR1 MGHRA, CDR2 YSYEKL. The chain's CDR3 is CASSQPGGRANYGYTF. CDR3 DNA sequence: TGCGCCAGCAGCCAGCCCGGTGGGAGGGCTAACTATGGCTACACCTTC.

The gene calls are TRBV4-1 and TRBJ1-2, with D uncertain. Trimming pared 5 bases from V and 4 bases from J, leaving 11 bases between. The CDR3 has 13 amino acids. Germline-derived CDR1 and CDR2 are MGHRA and YSYEKL. The chain's CDR3 is CASSEAGPYGYTF. In DNA, the CDR3 is TGCGCCAGCAGCGAAGCAGGCCCCTATGGCTACACCTTC.

The rearrangement joins TRBV9 to TRBJ1-1; 8 bases map to TRBD1. V was clipped by 0 bases and J by 1 base; unmatched bases: 11. CDR1 is SGDLS, CDR2 YYNGEE, per germline. This CDR3 has 18 residues. CDR3 DNA: TGTGCCAGCAGCGTAGCCCCCCTGACAGGGGCAGGGAACACTGAAGCTTTCTTT. It is translated as CASSVAPLTGAGNTEAFF.

This chain links TRBV6-5 with TRBJ1-1; D unresolved. The CDR3 has 12 residues. In germline, CDR1 is MNHEY, CDR2 SVGAGI. V gave up 3 bases and J gave up 5 bases, with 7 bases separating them. The CDR3 is CASSYGRTEAFF. DNA of the CDR3: TGTGCCAGCAGTTATGGGCGTACTGAAGCTTTCTTT.

This chain joins TRBV20-1 and TRBJ1-5, with 7 bases lining up with TRBD1. The CDR3 sequence is 15 residues long. Germline V CDR1 and CDR2: DFQATT, SNEGSKA (reference sequence). V trimming: 3 bases; J trimming: 0 bases; junction bases outside the gene matches: 5. In DNA form, the CDR3 reads TGCAGTGCTAGTCGAGGGGGCTATAGCAATCAGCCCCAGCATTTT. As protein: CSASRGGYSNQPQHF.

V and J are TRBV27 and TRBJ1-1; D is uncertain. There are 15 residues in the CDR3. Trimming removed 3 bases from V and 1 base from J, with 12 bases in between. Per the germline V gene, CDR1 is MNHEY and CDR2 is SMNVEV (reference sequence). Here the CDR3 DNA reads TGTGCCAGCAGTTTGCAAAATCTAGAGAACACTGAAGCTTTCTTT. It specifies CASSLQNLENTEAFF.

The rearrangement links TRBV11-3 to TRBJ2-2, with D possibly matching TRBD1 (6 bases). Deletions cut 4 bases from V and 2 bases from J, with 11 bases between. In germline, CDR1 is SGHNT, CDR2 YENEEA. The CDR3 is made up of 15 amino acids. The CDR3 reads CASSSGALNTGELFF. The CDR3 DNA follows: TGTGCCAGCAGCTCAGGGGCACTTAACACCGGGGAGCTGTTTTTT.

V and J are TRBV28 and TRBJ2-7, with TRBD1 identical over 7 bases. Per germline, CDR1 MDHEN and CDR2 SYDVKM. V lost 2 bases and J lost 4; bases outside the gene matches: 2. The CDR3 length is 13 residues. This CDR3 is CASSLGQVYEQYF. In DNA, the CDR3 is TGTGCCAGCAGTTTAGGACAGGTTTACGAGCAGTACTTC.

The rearrangement joins TRBV28 to TRBJ1-1; a weak D match, TRBD1 (6 bases). Trimming pared 8 bases from V and 1 base from J, leaving 17 bases between. The CDR3 is 15 residues long. Germline V gene lookup returns CDR1 MDHEN and CDR2 SYDVKM. The CDR3 coding sequence is TGTGCCAGCTTCTCGTCGGCGACAGGGAACACTGAAGCTTTCTTT. This gives the protein CASFSSATGNTEAFF. Variable domain in full (rest from reference TRBV28 and TRBJ1-1): DVKVTQSSRYLVKRTGEKVFLECVQDMDHENMFWYRQDPGLGLRLIYFSYDVKMKEKGDIPEGYSVSREKKERFSLILESASTNQTSMYLCASFSSATGNTEAFFGQGTRLTVV.

J is TRBJ2-5 and V is TRBV7-7, with 7 bases lining up with TRBD1. There are 14 residues in the CDR3. V lost 4 bases to trimming and J lost 5 bases; unmatched junction nucleotides: 7. CDR1 is SSHAT, CDR2 FNYEAQ, per germline (reference sequence). The CDR3 spells CASSSPGGGETQYF. DNA of the CDR3: TGTGCCAGCAGCTCCCCAGGGGGTGGGGAGACCCAGTACTTC.

This clone was seen only a few times. The rearrangement links TRBV19 to TRBJ1-6; D not certain. CDR1 and CDR2 (germline): LNHDA, SQIVND (reference sequence). Trimming shortened V by 4 bases and J by 1 base, and 14 bases separated the two germline ends. The CDR3 spans 17 residues. CDR3 region: CASSTGEYASYNSPLHF. CDR3 DNA: TGTGCCAGTAGTACCGGGGAATATGCTTCCTATAATTCACCCCTCCACTTT.

This chain joins TRBV9 and TRBJ2-1; D possibly corresponds to TRBD1 (6 bases). In germline, CDR1 is SGDLS, CDR2 YYNGEE. Trimming pared 3 bases from V and 4 bases from J, leaving 14 bases between. The length of the CDR3 is 15 residues. Here the CDR3 reads CASSATGMDYNEQFF. DNA of the CDR3: TGTGCCAGCAGCGCCACAGGGATGGATTACAATGAGCAGTTCTTC.

V and J are TRBV4-1 and TRBJ1-5; D is unresolved. This CDR3 is 16 amino acids long. Trimming took off 0 bases at V and 1 base at J, with 10 bases between the two ends. The germline V gene has CDR1 MGHRA and CDR2 YSYEKL. CDR3 amino acids: CASSQDEGVSNQPQHF. DNA for the CDR3: TGCGCCAGCAGCCAAGATGAGGGTGTGAGCAATCAGCCCCAGCATTTT.